This T cell receptor beta chain was observed in a study of cytomegalovirus exposure and HLA in healthy donors. Overall study results and limits: There were some V segments, including TRBV6-2 and TRBV6-3, excluded as indistinguishable. In a later analysis, TCR beta V- and J-gene trimming was associated with a missense DCLRE1C variant. When analyzed later, the rates of TCR association showed variation by HLA locus, with DRB1 the most and HLA-C the fewest.

The CDR3 sequence is 17 residues long. V gave up 1 base and J gave up 8 bases, with 24 bases separating them. From germline, CDR1 is GTSNPN and CDR2 SVGIG (reference sequence). This clone was seen a single time. What it binds is not known. The PCR ran on 60 Vbeta and 13 Jbeta primers. Repertoires were generated with immunoSEQ multiplex PCR, while TCRdb's copy carries only in-frame clones and drops some. This table holds about 160,000 clones, around 79% found once. This clonotype originated in a male donor in good health and CMV-seropositive. The chain combines TRBV30 with TRBJ1-3; TRBD1 is a possible D gene (6 bases). The specimen sequenced was PBMCs. CDR3 protein: CAWSAVQGWAQRDTIYF. In DNA form, the CDR3 reads TGTGCCTGGAGTGCCGTACAGGGTTGGGCTCAGAGGGACACCATATATTTT. Based on the CDR3 plus reference TRBV30 and TRBJ1-3, the full variable domain is SQTIHQWPATLVQPVGSPLSLECTVEGTSNPNLYWYRQAAGRGLQLLFYSVGIGQISSEVPQNLSASRPQDRQFILSSKKLLLSDSGFYLCAWSAVQGWAQRDTIYFGEGSWLTVV.